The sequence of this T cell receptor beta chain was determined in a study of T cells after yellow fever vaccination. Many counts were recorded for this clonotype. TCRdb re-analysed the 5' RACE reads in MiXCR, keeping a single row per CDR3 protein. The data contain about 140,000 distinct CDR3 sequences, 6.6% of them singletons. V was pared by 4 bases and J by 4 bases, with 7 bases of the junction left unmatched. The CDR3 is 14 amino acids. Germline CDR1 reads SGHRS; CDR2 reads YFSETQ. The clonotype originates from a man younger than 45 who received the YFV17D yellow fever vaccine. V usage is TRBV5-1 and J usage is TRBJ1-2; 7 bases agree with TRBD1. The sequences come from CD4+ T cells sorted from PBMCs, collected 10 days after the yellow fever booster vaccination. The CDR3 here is CASSREGQLYGYTF. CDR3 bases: TGCGCCAGCAGCCGGGAGGGACAGCTCTATGGCTACACCTTC.